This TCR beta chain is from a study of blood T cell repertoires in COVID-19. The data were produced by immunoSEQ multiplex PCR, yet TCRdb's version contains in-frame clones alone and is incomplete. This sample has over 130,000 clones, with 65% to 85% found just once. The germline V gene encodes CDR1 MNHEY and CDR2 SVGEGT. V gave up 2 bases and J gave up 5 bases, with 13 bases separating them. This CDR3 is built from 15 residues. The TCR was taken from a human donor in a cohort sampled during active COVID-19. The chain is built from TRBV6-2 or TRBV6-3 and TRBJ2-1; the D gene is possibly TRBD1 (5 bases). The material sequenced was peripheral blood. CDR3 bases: TGTGCCAGCAGTTACATGGGGCTTCTCAACAATGAGCAGTTCTTC. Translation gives CASSYMGLLNNEQFF.